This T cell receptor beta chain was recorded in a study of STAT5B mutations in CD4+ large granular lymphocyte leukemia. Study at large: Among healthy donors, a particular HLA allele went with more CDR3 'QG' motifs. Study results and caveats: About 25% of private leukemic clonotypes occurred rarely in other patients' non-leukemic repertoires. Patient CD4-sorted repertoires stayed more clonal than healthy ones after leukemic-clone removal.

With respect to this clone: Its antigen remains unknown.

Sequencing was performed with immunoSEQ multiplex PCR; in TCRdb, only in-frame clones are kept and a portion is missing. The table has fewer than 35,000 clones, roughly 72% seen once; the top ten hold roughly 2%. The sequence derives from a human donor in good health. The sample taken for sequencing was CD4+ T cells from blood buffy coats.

This CDR3 is CATSRIRREDEAFF. The CDR3 DNA sequence: TGTGCCACCAGCAGGATCCGCCGGGAGGATGAAGCTTTCTTT. The chain uses TRBV15 and TRBJ1-1; unclear D gene. V was clipped by 3 bases and J by 7 bases, with 15 bases between them. The CDR3 runs to 14 residues. CDR1 and CDR2 from the germline V gene are LNHNV and YYDKDF (reference sequence). Based on the CDR3 plus reference TRBV15 and TRBJ1-1, the full variable domain is DAMVIQNPRYQVTQFGKPVTLSCSQTLNHNVMYWYQQKSSQAPKLLFHYYDKDFNNEADTPDNFQSRRPNTSFCFLDIRSPGLGDTAMYLCATSRIRREDEAFFGQGTRLTVV.